This paragraph covers one TCR beta chain sequence. Via MiXCR, TCRdb re-called the 5' RACE reads, giving one row per CDR3 protein. Of 1.5 million to 2 million distinct CDR3 sequences listed, roughly a third were seen once; the top ten hold approximately 0.29%. The data stem from a study of identical twins. The CDR3 sequence is 12 residues long. Germline assignment: CDR1 SGHTS and CDR2 YDEGEE. The V and J ends lost 1 base and 12 bases respectively, with 11 bases between them. This chain links TRBV5-8 with TRBJ1-5, with D possibly TRBD1 on 5 matching bases. The receptor was isolated from a newborn girl in good health. Sequencing was performed on cord blood. Here the CDR3 reads CASSLRTGNQHF. CDR3 sequence (DNA): TGTGCCAGCAGCTTGCGAACAGGCAACCAGCATTTT.